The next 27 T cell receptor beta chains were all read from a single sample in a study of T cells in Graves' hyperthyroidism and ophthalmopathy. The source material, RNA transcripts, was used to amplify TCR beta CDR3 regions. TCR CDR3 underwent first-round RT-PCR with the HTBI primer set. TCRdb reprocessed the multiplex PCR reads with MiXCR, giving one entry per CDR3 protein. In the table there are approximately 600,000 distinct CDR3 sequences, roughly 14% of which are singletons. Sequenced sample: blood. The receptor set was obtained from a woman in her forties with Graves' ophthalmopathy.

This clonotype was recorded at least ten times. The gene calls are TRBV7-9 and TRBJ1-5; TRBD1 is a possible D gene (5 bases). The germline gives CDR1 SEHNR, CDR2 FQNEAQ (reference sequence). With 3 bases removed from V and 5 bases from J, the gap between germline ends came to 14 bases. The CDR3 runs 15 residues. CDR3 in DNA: TGTGCCAGCAGCTTCGGCCGGGACGCCGATCAGCCCCAGCATTTT. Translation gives CASSFGRDADQPQHF. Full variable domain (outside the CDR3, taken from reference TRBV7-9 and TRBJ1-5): DTGVSQNPRHKITKRGQNVTFRCDPISEHNRLYWYRQTLGQGPEFLTYFQNEAQLEKSRLLSDRFSAERPKGSFSTLEIQRTEQGDSAMYLCASSFGRDADQPQHFGDGTRLSIL.

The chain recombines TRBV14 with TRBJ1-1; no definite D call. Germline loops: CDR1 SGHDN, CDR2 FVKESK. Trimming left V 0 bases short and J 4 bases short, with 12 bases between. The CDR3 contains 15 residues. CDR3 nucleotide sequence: TGTGCCAGCAGCCAAGATCTAGTAGGAGGCACTGAAGCTTTCTTT. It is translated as CASSQDLVGGTEAFF.

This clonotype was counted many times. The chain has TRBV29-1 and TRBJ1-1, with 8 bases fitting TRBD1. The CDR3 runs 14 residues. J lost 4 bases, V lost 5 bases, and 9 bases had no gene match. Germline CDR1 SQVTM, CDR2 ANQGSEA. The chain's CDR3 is CSVRQGAGSTEAFF. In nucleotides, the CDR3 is TGCAGCGTTCGGCAGGGGGCAGGAAGCACTGAAGCTTTCTTT.

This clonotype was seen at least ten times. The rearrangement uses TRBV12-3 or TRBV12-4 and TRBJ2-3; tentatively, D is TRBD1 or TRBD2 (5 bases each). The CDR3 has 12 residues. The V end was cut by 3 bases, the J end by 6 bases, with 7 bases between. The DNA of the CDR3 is TGTGCCAGCAGTTTCAGGGACGATACGCAGTATTTT. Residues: CASSFRDDTQYF.

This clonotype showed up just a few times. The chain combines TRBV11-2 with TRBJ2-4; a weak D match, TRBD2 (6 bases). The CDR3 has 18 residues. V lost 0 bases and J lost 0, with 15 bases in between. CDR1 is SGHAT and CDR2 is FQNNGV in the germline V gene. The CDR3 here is CASSLERVSGVAKNIQYF. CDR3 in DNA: TGTGCCAGCAGCTTAGAGCGGGTTAGCGGAGTAGCCAAAAACATTCAGTACTTC.

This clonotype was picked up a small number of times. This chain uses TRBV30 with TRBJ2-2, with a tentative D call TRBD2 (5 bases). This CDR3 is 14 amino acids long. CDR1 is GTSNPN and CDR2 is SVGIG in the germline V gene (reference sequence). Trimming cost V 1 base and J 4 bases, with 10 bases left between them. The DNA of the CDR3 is TGTGCCTGGAGTGAGGGCCGGGGCACCGGGGAGCTGTTTTTT. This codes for CAWSEGRGTGELFF.

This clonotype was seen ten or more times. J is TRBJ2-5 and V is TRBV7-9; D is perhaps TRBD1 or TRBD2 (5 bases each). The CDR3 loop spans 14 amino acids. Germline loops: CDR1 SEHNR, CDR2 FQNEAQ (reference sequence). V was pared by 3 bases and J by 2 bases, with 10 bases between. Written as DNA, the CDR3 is TGTGCCAGCAGCTTTCGGGGCGAACAAGAGACCCAGTACTTC. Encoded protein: CASSFRGEQETQYF.

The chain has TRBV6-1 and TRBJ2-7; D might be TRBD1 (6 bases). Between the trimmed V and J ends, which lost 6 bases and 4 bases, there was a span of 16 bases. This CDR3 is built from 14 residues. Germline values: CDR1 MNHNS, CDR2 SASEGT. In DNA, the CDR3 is TGTGCCAGCAGGTCCGGGACACGGTCTTACGAGCAGTACTTC. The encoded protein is CASRSGTRSYEQYF.

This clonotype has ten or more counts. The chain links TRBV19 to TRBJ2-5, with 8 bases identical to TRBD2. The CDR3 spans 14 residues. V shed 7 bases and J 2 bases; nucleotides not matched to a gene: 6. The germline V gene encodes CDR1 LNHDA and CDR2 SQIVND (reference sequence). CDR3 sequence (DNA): TGTGCCAGTACCGCGGGGGGACTACAAGAGACCCAGTACTTC. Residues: CASTAGGLQETQYF.

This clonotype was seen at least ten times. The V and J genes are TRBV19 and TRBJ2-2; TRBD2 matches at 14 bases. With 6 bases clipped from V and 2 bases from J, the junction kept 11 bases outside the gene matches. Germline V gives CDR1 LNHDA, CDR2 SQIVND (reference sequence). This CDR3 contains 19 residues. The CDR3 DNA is TGTGCCAGTAGCGGACCCGGACTAGCGGGAGGACTCAACACCGGGGAGCTGTTTTTT. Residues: CASSGPGLAGGLNTGELFF.

CDR3 DNA sequence: TGCGCCAGCAGACTTACACAGAACACTGAAGCTTTCTTT. Translated, it gives CASRLTQNTEAFF. The chain is built from TRBV5-1 and TRBJ1-1; D remains ambiguous. Germline lookup yields CDR1 SGHRS and CDR2 YFSETQ. V shed 5 bases and J shed 1 base, with 9 bases lying between them. The CDR3 loop spans 13 amino acids.

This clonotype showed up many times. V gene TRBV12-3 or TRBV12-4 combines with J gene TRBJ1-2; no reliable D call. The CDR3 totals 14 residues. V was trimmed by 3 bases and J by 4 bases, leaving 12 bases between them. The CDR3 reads CASSFSSGFYGYTF. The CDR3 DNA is TGTGCCAGCAGTTTTAGTTCCGGTTTCTATGGCTACACCTTC.

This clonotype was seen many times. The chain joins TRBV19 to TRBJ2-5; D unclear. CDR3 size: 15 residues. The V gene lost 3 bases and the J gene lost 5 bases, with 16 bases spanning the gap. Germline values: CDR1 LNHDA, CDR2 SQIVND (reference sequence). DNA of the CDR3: TGTGCCAGTAGTATTCTCGCGAGTAGTCGGGAGACCCAGTACTTC. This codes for CASSILASSRETQYF.

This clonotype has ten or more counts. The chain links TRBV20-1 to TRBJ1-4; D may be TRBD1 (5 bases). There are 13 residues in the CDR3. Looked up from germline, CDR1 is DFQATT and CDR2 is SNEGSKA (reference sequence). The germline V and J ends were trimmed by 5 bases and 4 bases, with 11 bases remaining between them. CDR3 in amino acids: CSAPGRFNEKLFF. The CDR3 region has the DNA TGCAGTGCTCCGGGGCGGTTTAATGAAAAACTGTTTTTT.

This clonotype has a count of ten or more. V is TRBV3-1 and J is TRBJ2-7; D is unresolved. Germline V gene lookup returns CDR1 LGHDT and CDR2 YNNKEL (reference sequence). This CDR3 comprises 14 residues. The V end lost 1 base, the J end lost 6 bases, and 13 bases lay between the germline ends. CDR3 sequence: CASSQAVAGSEQYF. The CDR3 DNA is TGTGCCAGCAGCCAAGCAGTAGCCGGAAGCGAGCAGTACTTC.

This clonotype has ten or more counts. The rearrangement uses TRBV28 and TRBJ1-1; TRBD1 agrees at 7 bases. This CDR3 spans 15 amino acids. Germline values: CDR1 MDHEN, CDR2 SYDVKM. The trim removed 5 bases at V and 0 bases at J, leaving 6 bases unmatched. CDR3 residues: CASSEKTGMNTEAFF. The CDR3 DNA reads TGTGCCAGCAGTGAGAAGACAGGGATGAACACTGAAGCTTTCTTT.

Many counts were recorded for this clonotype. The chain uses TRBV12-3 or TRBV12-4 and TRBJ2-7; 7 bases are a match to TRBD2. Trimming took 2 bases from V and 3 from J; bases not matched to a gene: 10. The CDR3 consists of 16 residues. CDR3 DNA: TGTGCCAGCAGTTTAATCTTCTTGGGGGGGAACTACGAGCAGTACTTC. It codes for CASSLIFLGGNYEQYF.

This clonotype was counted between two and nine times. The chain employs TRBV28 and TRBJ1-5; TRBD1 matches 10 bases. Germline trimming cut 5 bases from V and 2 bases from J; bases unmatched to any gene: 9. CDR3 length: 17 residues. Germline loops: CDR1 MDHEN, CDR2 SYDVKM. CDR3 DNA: TGTGCCAGCAGTGTCGGACAGGGGGAGAGTGGCAATCAGCCCCAGCATTTT. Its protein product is CASSVGQGESGNQPQHF.

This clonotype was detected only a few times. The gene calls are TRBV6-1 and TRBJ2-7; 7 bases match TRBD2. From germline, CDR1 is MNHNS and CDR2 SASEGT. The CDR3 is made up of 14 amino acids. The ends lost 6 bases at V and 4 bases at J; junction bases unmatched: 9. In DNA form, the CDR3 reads TGTGCCAGCAGGCCGCGGGAGCTGAGGTACGAGCAGTACTTC. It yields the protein CASRPRELRYEQYF.

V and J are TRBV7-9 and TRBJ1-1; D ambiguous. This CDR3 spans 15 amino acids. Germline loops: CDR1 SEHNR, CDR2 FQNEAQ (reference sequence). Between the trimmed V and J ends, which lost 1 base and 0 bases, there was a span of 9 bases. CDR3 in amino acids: CASSLGSNMNTEAFF. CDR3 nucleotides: TGTGCCAGCAGCTTAGGTTCAAATATGAACACTGAAGCTTTCTTT.

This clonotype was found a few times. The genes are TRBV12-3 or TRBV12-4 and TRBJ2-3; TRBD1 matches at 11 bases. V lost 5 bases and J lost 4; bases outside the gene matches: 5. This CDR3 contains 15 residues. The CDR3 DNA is TGTGCCAGCAGTCGAGGACAGGGGGCCGCAGATACGCAGTATTTT. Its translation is CASSRGQGAADTQYF.

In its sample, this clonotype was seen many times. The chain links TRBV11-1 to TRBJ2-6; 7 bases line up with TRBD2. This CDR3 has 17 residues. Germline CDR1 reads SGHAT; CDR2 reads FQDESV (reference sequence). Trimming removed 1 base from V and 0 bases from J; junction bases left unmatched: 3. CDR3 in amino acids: CASSLESGTSGANVLTF. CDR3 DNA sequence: TGTGCCAGCAGCTTAGAAAGCGGGACCTCTGGGGCCAACGTCCTGACTTTC.

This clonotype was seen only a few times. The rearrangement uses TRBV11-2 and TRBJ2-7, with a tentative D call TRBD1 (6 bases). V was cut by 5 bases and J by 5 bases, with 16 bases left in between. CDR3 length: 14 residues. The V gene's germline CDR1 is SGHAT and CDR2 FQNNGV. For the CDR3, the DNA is TGTGCCAGCAGCCCAAACAGGGAATTCGACGAGCAGTACTTC. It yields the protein CASSPNREFDEQYF.

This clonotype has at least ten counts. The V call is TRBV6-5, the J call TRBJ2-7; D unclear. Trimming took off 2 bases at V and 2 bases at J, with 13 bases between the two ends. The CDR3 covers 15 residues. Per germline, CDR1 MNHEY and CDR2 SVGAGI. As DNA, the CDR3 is TGTGCCAGCAGTTACAGTGGGTTACTACCCTACGAGCAGTACTTC. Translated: CASSYSGLLPYEQYF.

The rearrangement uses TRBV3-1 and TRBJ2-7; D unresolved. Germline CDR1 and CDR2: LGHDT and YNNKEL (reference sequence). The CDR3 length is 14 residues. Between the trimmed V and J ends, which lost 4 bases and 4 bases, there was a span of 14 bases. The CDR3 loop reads CASSPVGRTYEQYF. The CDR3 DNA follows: TGTGCCAGCAGCCCCGTAGGCCGTACTTACGAGCAGTACTTC.

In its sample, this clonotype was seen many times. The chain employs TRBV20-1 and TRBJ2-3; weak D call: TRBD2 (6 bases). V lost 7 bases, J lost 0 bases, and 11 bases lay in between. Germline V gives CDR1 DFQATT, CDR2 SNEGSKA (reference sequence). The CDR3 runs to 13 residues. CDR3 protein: CSGRVRSTDTQYF. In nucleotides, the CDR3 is TGCAGTGGGAGGGTACGCAGCACAGATACGCAGTATTTT.

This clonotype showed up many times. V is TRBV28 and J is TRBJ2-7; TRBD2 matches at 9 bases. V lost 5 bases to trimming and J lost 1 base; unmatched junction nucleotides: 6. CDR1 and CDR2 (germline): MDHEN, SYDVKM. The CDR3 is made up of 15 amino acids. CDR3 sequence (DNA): TGTGCCAGCAGTACCCCCGCGGGAGGGTCCTACGAGCAGTACTTC. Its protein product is CASSTPAGGSYEQYF.